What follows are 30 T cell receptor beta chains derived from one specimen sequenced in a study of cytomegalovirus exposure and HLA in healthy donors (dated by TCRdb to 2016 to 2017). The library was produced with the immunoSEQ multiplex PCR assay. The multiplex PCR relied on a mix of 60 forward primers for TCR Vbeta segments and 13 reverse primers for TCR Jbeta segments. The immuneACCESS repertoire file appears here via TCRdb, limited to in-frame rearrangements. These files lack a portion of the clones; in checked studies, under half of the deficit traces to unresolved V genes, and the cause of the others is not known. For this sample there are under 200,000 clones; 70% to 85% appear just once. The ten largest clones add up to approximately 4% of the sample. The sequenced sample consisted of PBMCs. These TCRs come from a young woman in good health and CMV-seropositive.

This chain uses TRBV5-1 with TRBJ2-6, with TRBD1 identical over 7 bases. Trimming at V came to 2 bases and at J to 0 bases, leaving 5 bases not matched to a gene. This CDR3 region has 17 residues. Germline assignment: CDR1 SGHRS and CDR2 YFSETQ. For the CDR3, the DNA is TGCGCCAGCAGCTTAGGGACAGCGCTCTCTGGGGCCAACGTCCTGACTTTC. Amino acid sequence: CASSLGTALSGANVLTF.

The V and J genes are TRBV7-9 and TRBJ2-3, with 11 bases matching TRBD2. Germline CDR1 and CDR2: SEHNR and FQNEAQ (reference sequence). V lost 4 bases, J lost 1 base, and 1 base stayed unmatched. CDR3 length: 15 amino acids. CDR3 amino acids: CASSSGLAGTDTQYF. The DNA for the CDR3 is TGTGCCAGCAGCTCGGGACTAGCGGGCACAGATACGCAGTATTTT.

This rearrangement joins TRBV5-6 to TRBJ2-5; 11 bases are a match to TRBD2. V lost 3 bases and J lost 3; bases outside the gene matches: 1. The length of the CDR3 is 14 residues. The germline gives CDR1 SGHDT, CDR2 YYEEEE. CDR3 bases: TGTGCCAGCAGCTCACTAGCGGGAGAAGAGACCCAGTACTTC. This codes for CASSSLAGEETQYF.

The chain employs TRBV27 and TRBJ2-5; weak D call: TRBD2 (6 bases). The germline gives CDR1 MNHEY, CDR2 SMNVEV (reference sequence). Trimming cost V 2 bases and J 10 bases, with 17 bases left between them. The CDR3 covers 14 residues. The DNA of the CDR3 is TGTGCCAGCAGTTTACCGCCCCCGGGAGCATACCAGTACTTC. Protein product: CASSLPPPGAYQYF.

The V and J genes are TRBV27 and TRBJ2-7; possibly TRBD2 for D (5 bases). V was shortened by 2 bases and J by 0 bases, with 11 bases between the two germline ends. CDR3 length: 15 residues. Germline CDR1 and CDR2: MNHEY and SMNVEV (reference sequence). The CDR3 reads CASSLRAERSYEQYF. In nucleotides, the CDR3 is TGTGCCAGCAGTTTACGAGCGGAGCGCTCCTACGAGCAGTACTTC.

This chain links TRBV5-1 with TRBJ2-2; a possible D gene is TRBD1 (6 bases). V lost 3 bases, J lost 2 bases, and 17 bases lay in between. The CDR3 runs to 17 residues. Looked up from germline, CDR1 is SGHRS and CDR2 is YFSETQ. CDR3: CASSSRGGRRNTGELFF. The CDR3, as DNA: TGCGCCAGCAGCTCCCGAGGGGGAAGACGTAACACCGGGGAGCTGTTTTTT.

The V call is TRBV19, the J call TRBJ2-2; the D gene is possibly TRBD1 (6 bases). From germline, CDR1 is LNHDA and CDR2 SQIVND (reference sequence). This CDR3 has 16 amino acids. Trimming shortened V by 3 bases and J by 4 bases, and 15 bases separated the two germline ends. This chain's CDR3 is CASSIATGRGTGELFF. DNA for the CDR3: TGTGCCAGTAGTATCGCTACAGGGAGAGGCACCGGGGAGCTGTTTTTT.

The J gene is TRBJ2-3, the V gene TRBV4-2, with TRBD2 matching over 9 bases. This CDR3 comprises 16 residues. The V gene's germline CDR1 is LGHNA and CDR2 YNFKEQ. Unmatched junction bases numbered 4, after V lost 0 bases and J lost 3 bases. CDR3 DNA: TGTGCCAGCAGCCAAGAGTTAGCGGGGGTAACAGATACGCAGTATTTT. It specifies CASSQELAGVTDTQYF.

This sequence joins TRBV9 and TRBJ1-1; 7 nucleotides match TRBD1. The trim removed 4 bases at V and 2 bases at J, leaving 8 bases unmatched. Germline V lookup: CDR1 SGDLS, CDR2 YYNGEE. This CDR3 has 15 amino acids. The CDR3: CASSISGTDNTEAFF. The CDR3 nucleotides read TGTGCCAGCAGCATCTCCGGGACAGATAACACTGAAGCTTTCTTT.

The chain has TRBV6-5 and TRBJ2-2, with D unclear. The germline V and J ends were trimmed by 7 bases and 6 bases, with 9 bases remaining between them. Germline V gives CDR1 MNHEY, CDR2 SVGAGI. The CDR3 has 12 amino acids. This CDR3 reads CASTESAGELFF. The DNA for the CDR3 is TGTGCCAGCACTGAAAGCGCCGGGGAGCTGTTTTTT.

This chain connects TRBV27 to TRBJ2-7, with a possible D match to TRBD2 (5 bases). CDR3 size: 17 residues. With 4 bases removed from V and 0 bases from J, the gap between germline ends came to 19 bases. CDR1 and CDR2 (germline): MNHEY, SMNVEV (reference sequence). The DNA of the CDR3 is TGTGCCAGCAGTTCACGTCACGTTGGGGAGAGCTCCTACGAGCAGTACTTC. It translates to CASSSRHVGESSYEQYF.

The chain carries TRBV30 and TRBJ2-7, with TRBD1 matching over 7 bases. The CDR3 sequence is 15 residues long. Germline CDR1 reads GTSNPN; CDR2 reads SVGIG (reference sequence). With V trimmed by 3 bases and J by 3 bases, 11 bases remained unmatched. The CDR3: CAWSKDRVPGYEQYF. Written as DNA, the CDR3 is TGTGCCTGGAGCAAAGACAGGGTTCCCGGCTACGAGCAGTACTTC.

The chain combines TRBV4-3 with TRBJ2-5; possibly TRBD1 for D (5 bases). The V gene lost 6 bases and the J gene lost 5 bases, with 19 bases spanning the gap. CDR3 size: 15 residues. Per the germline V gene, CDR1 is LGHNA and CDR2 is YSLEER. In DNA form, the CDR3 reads TGCGCCAGCAGTGACTTGGCCAGGGATGGCGAGACCCAGTACTTC. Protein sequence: CASSDLARDGETQYF.

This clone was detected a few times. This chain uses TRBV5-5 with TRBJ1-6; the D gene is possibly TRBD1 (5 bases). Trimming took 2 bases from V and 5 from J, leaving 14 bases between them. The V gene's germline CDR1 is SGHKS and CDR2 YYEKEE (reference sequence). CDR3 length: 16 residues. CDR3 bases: TGTGCCAGCAGCTTCCGAGGAGGGGCGAATAATTCACCCCTCCACTTT. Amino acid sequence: CASSFRGGANNSPLHF.

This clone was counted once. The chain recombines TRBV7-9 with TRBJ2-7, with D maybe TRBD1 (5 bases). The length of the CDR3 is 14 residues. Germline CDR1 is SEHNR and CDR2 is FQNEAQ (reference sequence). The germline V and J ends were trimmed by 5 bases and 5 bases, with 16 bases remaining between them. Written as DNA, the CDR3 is TGTGCCAGCAGCCCGAATCAGGGTTACGACGAGCAGTACTTC. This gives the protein CASSPNQGYDEQYF.

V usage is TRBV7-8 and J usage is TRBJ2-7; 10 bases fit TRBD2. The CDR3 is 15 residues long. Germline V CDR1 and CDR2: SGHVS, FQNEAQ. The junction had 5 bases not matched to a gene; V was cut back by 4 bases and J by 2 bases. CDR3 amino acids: CASSSNSGGPYEQYF. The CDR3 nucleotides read TGTGCCAGCAGCTCCAATAGCGGGGGGCCCTACGAGCAGTACTTC.

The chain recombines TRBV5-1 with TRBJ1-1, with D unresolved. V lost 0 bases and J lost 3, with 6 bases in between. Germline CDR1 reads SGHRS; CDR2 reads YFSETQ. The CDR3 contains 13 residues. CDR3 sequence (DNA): TGCGCCAGCAGCTTGGATATCGACACTGAAGCTTTCTTT. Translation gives CASSLDIDTEAFF.

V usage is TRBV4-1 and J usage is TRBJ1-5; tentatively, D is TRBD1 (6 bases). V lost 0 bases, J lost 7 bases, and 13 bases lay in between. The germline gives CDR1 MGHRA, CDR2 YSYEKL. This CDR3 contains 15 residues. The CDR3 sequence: CASSQDGQGWQPQHF. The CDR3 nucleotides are TGCGCCAGCAGCCAAGATGGTCAGGGGTGGCAGCCCCAGCATTTT.

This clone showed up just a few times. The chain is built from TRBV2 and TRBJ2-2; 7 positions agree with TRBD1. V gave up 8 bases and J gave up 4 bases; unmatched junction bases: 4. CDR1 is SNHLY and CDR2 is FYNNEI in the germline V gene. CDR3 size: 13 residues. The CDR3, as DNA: TGTGCCAGCGTCACAGGGGTCACCGGGGAGCTGTTTTTT. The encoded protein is CASVTGVTGELFF.

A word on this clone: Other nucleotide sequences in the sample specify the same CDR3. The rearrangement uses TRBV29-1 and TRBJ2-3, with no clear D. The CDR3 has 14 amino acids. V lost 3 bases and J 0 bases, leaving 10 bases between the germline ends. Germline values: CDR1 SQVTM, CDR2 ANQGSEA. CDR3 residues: CSVEESSSTDTQYF. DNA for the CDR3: TGCAGCGTTGAGGAGTCCTCTAGCACAGATACGCAGTATTTT.

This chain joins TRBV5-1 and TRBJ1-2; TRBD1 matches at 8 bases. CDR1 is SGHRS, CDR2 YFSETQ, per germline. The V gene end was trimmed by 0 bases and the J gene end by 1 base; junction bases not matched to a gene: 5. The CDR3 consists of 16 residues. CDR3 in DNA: TGCGCCAGCAGCTTGGGGACAGGGAGGGATAACTATGGCTACACCTTC. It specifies CASSLGTGRDNYGYTF.

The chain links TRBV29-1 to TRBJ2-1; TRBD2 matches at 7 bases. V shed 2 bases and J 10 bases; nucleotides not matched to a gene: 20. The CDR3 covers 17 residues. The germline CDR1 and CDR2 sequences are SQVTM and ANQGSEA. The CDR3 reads CSVESPPEVSGSAEQFF. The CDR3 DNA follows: TGCAGCGTTGAATCTCCCCCCGAAGTTAGCGGGTCGGCGGAGCAGTTCTTC.

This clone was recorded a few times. CDR3 sequence: CASSPRTSERTDTQYF. CDR3 DNA sequence: TGTGCCAGCAGCCCTAGGACTAGCGAGCGCACAGATACGCAGTATTTT. The chain employs TRBV9 and TRBJ2-3, with 9 nucleotides matching TRBD2. From germline, CDR1 is SGDLS and CDR2 YYNGEE. This CDR3 is 16 amino acids long. V gave up 4 bases and J gave up 1 base; unmatched junction bases: 7. The full variable domain, in which reference TRBV9 and TRBJ2-3 provide the parts outside the CDR3, is DSGVTQTPKHLITATGQRVTLRCSPRSGDLSVYWYQQSLDQGLQFLIQYYNGEERAKGNILERFSAQQFPDLHSELNLSSLELGDSALYFCASSPRTSERTDTQYFGPGTRLTVL.

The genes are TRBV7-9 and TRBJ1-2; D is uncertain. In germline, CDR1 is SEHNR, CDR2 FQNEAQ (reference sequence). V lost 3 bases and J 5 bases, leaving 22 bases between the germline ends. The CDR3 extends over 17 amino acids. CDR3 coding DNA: TGTGCCAGCAGCTTGGTTACTAGGGCCACGGCGGGGTATGGCTACACCTTC. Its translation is CASSLVTRATAGYGYTF.

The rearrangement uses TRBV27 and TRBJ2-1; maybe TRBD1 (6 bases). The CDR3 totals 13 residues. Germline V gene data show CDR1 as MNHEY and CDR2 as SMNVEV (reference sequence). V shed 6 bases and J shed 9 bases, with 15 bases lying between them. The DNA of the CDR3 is TGTGCCAGCAGGGGGGCCGGGTTCGGTGAGCAGTTCTTC. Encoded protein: CASRGAGFGEQFF.

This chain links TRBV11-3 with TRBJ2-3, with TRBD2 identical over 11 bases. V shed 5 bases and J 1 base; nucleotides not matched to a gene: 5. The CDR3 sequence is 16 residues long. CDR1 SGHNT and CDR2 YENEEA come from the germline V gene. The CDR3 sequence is CASSRGTSGRTDTQYF. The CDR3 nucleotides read TGTGCCAGCAGCAGAGGGACTAGCGGACGCACAGATACGCAGTATTTT.

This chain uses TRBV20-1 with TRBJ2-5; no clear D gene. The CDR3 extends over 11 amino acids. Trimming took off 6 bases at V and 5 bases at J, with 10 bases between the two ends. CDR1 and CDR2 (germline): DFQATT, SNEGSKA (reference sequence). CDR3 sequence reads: CSAHAAETQYF. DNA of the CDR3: TGCAGTGCCCACGCAGCGGAGACCCAGTACTTC.

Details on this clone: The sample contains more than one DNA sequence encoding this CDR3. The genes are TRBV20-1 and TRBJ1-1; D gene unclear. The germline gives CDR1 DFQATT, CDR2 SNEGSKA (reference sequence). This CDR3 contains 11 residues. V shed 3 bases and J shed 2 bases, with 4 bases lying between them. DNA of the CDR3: TGCAGTGCTAGTCGTAACACTGAAGCTTTCTTT. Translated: CSASRNTEAFF.

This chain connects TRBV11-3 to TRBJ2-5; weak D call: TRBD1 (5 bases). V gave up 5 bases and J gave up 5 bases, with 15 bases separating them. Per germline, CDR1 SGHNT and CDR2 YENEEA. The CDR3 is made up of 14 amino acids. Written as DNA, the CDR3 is TGTGCCAGCAGCGGTCGTAGGGGTAGGGAGACCCAGTACTTC. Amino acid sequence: CASSGRRGRETQYF.

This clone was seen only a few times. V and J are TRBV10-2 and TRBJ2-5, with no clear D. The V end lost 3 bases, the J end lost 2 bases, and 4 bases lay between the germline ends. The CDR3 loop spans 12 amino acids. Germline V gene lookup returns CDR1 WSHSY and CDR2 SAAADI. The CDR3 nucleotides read TGCGCCAGCAGTGAACAACAAGAGACCCAGTACTTC. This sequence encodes CASSEQQETQYF.